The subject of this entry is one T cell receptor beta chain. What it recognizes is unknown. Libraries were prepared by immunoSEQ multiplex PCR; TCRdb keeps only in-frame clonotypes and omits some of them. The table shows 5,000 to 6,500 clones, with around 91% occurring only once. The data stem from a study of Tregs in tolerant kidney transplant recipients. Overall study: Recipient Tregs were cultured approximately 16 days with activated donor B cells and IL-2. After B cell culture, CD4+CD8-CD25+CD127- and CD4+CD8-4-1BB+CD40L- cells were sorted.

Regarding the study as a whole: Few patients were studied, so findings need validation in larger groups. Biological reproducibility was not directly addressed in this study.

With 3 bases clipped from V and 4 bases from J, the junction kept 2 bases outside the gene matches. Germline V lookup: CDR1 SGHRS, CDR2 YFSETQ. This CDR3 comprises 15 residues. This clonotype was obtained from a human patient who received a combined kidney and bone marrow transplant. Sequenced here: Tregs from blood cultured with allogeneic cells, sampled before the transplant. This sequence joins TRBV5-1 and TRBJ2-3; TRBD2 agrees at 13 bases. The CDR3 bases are TGCGCCAGCAGCTCCGGACTAGCGGGGGCAGATACGCAGTATTTT. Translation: CASSSGLAGADTQYF.